This TCR beta chain was profiled in a study of T cell repertoires in cytomegalovirus infection. Overall study: It was recently identified HLA-C-restricted and well-studied HLA-B-restricted CMV epitopes that the study used. Study-level results: The cumulative frequency of public TCR beta families distinguished individuals who carried CMV together with the relevant HLA. Dominating the ex vivo response were HLA-C-restricted CMV-specific TCR beta clonotypes.

This clonotype was recorded a few times. Antigen: not known. TCRdb analysed the reads with MiXCR anew, one entry per CDR3 protein. The sample includes some 310,000 distinct CDR3 sequences, 25% of them seen just once. The source material was cultured PBMCs, sampled from culture after CMV antigen stimulation. The sequence was obtained from a human donor in good health (CMV status not recorded). Some clones in this sample may be carry-over from other donors' samples.

The CDR3 sequence is CSAPRQGGGEQYF. The CDR3 nucleotides are TGCAGTGCTCCACGACAGGGGGGGGGCGAGCAGTACTTC. The genes are TRBV20-1 and TRBJ2-7; 9 bases align to TRBD1. The V gene end was trimmed by 5 bases and the J gene end by 6 bases; junction bases not matched to a gene: 8. The CDR3 contains 13 residues. Germline lookup yields CDR1 DFQATT and CDR2 SNEGSKA (reference sequence).